These 30 T cell receptor beta chains were all obtained from the same sample, sequenced in a study of blood T cell repertoires in COVID-19. Here immunoSEQ multiplex PCR was the method, and the copy in TCRdb shows in-frame clones only, minus some. The repertoire holds some 260,000 clones, with around 89% as singletons. The sequencing input was peripheral blood. The receptors were gathered from a woman under 40 with COVID-19, enrolled during active disease.

The chain recombines TRBV11-2 with TRBJ2-2; D gene ambiguous. The CDR3 has 13 residues. Trimming shortened V by 5 bases and J by 7 bases, and 11 bases separated the two germline ends. The germline gives CDR1 SGHAT, CDR2 FQNNGV. Here the CDR3 DNA reads TGTGCCAGCAGCCCTCAGGCAGTCGGGGAGCTGTTTTTT. Protein sequence: CASSPQAVGELFF.

The DNA for the CDR3 is TGTGCCAGCAGTAGCGGGAGTAACACCGGGGAGCTGTTTTTT. This sequence encodes CASSSGSNTGELFF. The rearrangement joins TRBV7-9 to TRBJ2-2, with 9 bases fitting TRBD2. Trimming took 6 bases from V and 2 from J; bases not matched to a gene: 1. CDR1 SEHNR and CDR2 FQNEAQ come from the germline V gene (reference sequence). This CDR3 contains 14 residues. Filled out from reference TRBV7-9 and TRBJ2-2, the complete variable domain reads DTGVSQNPRHKITKRGQNVTFRCDPISEHNRLYWYRQTLGQGPEFLTYFQNEAQLEKSRLLSDRFSAERPKGSFSTLEIQRTEQGDSAMYLCASSSGSNTGELFFGEGSRLTVL.

This chain connects TRBV2 to TRBJ1-2; TRBD1 matches 7 bases. The ends lost 8 bases at V and 7 bases at J; junction bases unmatched: 19. CDR3 size: 16 residues. Germline V gives CDR1 SNHLY, CDR2 FYNNEI. CDR3 in amino acids: CASEASPAHRGRGYTF. Here the CDR3 DNA reads TGTGCCAGCGAAGCATCTCCTGCACACAGGGGTCGTGGCTACACCTTC. Full variable domain (outside the CDR3, taken from reference TRBV2 and TRBJ1-2): EPEVTQTPSHQVTQMGQEVILRCVPISNHLYFYWYRQILGQKVEFLVSFYNNEISEKSEIFDDQFSVERPDGSNFTLKIRSTKLEDSAMYFCASEASPAHRGRGYTFGSGTRLTVV.

The genes are TRBV5-1 and TRBJ1-4; a possible D gene is TRBD1 (6 bases). V lost 1 base to trimming and J lost 0 bases, with 19 bases between them. The CDR3 extends over 19 amino acids. Germline V lookup: CDR1 SGHRS, CDR2 YFSETQ. The CDR3 loop reads CASSLIPRAGATTNEKLFF. In DNA, the CDR3 is TGCGCCAGCAGCTTGATTCCCAGGGCAGGGGCTACAACTAATGAAAAACTGTTTTTT.

V usage is TRBV6-5 and J usage is TRBJ2-5; a weak D match, TRBD1 (5 bases). With 0 bases removed from V and 5 bases from J, the gap between germline ends came to 10 bases. This CDR3 region has 14 residues. The germline V gene has CDR1 MNHEY and CDR2 SVGAGI. Here the CDR3 DNA reads TGTGCCAGCAGTTACTCCTCAGGGTCGGAGACCCAGTACTTC. As protein: CASSYSSGSETQYF.

This clone came up once. The CDR3 sequence is CASSFMGGGTYEQYF. The CDR3 nucleotides are TGTGCCAGCAGTTTCATGGGGGGGGGAACCTACGAGCAGTACTTC. The chain joins TRBV28 to TRBJ2-7; 7 nucleotides line up with TRBD2. Germline CDR1 is MDHEN and CDR2 is SYDVKM. This CDR3 has 15 residues. V gave up 3 bases and J gave up 2 bases; unmatched junction bases: 7.

The rearrangement links TRBV29-1 to TRBJ1-1; TRBD1 matches at 8 bases. V lost 4 bases to trimming and J lost 0 bases; unmatched junction nucleotides: 13. This CDR3 is built from 17 residues. Germline V gene lookup returns CDR1 SQVTM and CDR2 ANQGSEA. The CDR3 DNA is TGCAGCGTTGTTTTGGCCAGGGGGCCGATTATGAACACTGAAGCTTTCTTT. Its translation: CSVVLARGPIMNTEAFF.

This chain links TRBV13 with TRBJ2-2; 13 bases line up with TRBD2. CDR3 length: 15 residues. Germline V gives CDR1 PRHDT, CDR2 FYEKMQ (reference sequence). V dropped 5 bases and J dropped 6; count of bases not matched to a gene: 3. For the CDR3, the DNA is TGTGCCAGCAGCCCTGGGACTAGCGGGGCCGGGGAGCTGTTTTTT. Protein product: CASSPGTSGAGELFF.

This clone was seen only a few times. This chain's CDR3 is CASSPTFPGQSYEQYV. DNA of the CDR3: TGTGCCAGCAGCCCCACCTTCCCAGGACAGTCCTACGAGCAGTACGTC. The rearrangement uses TRBV11-2 and TRBJ2-7; TRBD1 is a possible D gene (6 bases). V was shortened by 5 bases and J by 1 base, with 18 bases between the two germline ends. CDR3 length equals 16 residues. Germline values: CDR1 SGHAT, CDR2 FQNNGV.

V gene TRBV7-9 combines with J gene TRBJ1-1; D possibly corresponds to TRBD1 (5 bases). The germline CDR1 and CDR2 sequences are SEHNR and FQNEAQ (reference sequence). This CDR3 is 14 amino acids long. The germline V and J ends were trimmed by 8 bases and 1 base, with 14 bases remaining between them. CDR3 residues: CASSLYQGNTEAFF. In DNA form, the CDR3 reads TGTGCCAGCTCCCTCTATCAGGGGAACACTGAAGCTTTCTTT. Full variable domain (missing parts from reference TRBV7-9 and TRBJ1-1): DTGVSQNPRHKITKRGQNVTFRCDPISEHNRLYWYRQTLGQGPEFLTYFQNEAQLEKSRLLSDRFSAERPKGSFSTLEIQRTEQGDSAMYLCASSLYQGNTEAFFGQGTRLTVV.

This chain uses TRBV7-9 with TRBJ2-1; no definite D call. V lost 5 bases, J lost 8 bases, and 16 bases lay in between. This CDR3 comprises 14 residues. CDR1 is SEHNR, CDR2 FQNEAQ, per germline (reference sequence). This CDR3 reads CASSPVDMAYEQFF. Here the CDR3 DNA reads TGTGCCAGCAGCCCCGTTGATATGGCCTATGAGCAGTTCTTC.

The chain employs TRBV11-2 and TRBJ2-5; TRBD2 might be the D (6 bases). The germline gives CDR1 SGHAT, CDR2 FQNNGV. V was shortened by 0 bases and J by 5 bases, with 19 bases between the two germline ends. The CDR3 length is 17 residues. CDR3 nucleotide sequence: TGTGCCAGCAGCTTAGATCTCGGGTCTAGCGCTTTTGAGACCCAGTACTTC. The encoded protein is CASSLDLGSSAFETQYF.

The V call is TRBV3-1 (or the pseudogene TRBV3-2), the J call TRBJ2-7, with 10 bases fitting TRBD1. V trimming: 1 base; J trimming: 3 bases; junction bases outside the gene matches: 3. CDR1 is LGHDT and CDR2 is YNNKEL in the germline V gene (reference sequence). This CDR3 spans 15 amino acids. The CDR3 sequence: CASSQGQGAFYEQYV. The CDR3 DNA follows: TGTGCCAGCAGCCAAGGACAGGGGGCTTTCTACGAGCAGTACGTC.

J is TRBJ1-2 and V is TRBV5-1, with D tentatively TRBD1 (6 bases). The germline V gene has CDR1 SGHRS and CDR2 YFSETQ. The germline V and J ends were trimmed by 3 bases and 3 bases, with 18 bases remaining between them. The CDR3 has 16 amino acids. The CDR3 protein is CASSSGTLDRYYGYTF. CDR3 DNA sequence: TGCGCCAGCAGCTCCGGTACCTTAGACAGGTACTATGGCTACACCTTC.

V is TRBV10-1 and J is TRBJ2-2, with 8 bases fitting TRBD1. The V and J ends lost 8 bases and 7 bases, in that order; junction bases with no gene match: 12. CDR3 length equals 15 residues. Germline CDR1 is WNHNN and CDR2 is SYGVQD (reference sequence). The DNA of the CDR3 is TGCGCCAGCTCACACATGACAGGGGCGAACGGGGAGCTGTTTTTT. Translated: CASSHMTGANGELFF.

This chain links TRBV7-9 with TRBJ2-7, with 11 bases fitting TRBD1. With 7 bases clipped from V and 4 bases from J, the junction kept 6 bases outside the gene matches. CDR1 and CDR2 from the germline V gene are SEHNR and FQNEAQ (reference sequence). This CDR3 comprises 14 residues. CDR3 amino acids: CASTYGTGGYEQYF. The CDR3 nucleotides are TGTGCCAGCACCTACGGGACAGGGGGTTACGAGCAGTACTTC.

In its sample, this clone was seen once. The V and J genes are TRBV7-8 and TRBJ2-2; TRBD1 matches 9 bases. The V gene's germline CDR1 is SGHVS and CDR2 FQNEAQ. With 3 bases clipped from V and 4 bases from J, the junction kept 3 bases outside the gene matches. The CDR3 loop spans 15 amino acids. CDR3 region: CASSFRDRATGELFF. In DNA form, the CDR3 reads TGTGCCAGCAGCTTCCGGGACAGGGCCACCGGGGAGCTGTTTTTT.

This clone has a single count. The J gene is TRBJ2-1, the V gene TRBV11-2, with no clear D. Germline CDR1 is SGHAT and CDR2 is FQNNGV. The CDR3 spans 13 residues. V shed 7 bases and J shed 12 bases, with 19 bases lying between them. The CDR3 DNA follows: TGTGCCAGCACCTTCCACCCGGAGTTGGGGCAGTTCTTC. This encodes CASTFHPELGQFF.

This clone was seen just once. The gene calls are TRBV7-9 and TRBJ1-1, with D possibly matching TRBD1 (5 bases). Germline V gene sequence: CDR1 SEHNR, CDR2 FQNEAQ (reference sequence). The CDR3 is 17 amino acids. The V and J ends lost 7 bases and 4 bases respectively, with 25 bases between them. The CDR3 loop reads CASTIDPGLRFGTEAFF. CDR3 DNA: TGTGCCAGCACCATAGACCCAGGGCTTCGATTTGGCACTGAAGCTTTCTTT.

J is TRBJ2-7 and V is TRBV7-8, with D perhaps matching TRBD2 (7 bases). CDR1 and CDR2 (germline): SGHVS, FQNEAQ. V lost 2 bases, J lost 3 bases, and 14 bases lay in between. The CDR3 consists of 15 residues. CDR3 bases: TGTGCCAGCAGCTTAAGGTCGGGGGGCGGCTACGAGCAGTACGTC. It specifies CASSLRSGGGYEQYV.

The chain uses TRBV6-5 and TRBJ2-5; the D gene is possibly TRBD1 (5 bases). Germline values: CDR1 MNHEY, CDR2 SVGAGI. This CDR3 has 15 residues. V was cut by 7 bases and J by 4 bases, with 19 bases left in between. The DNA of the CDR3 is TGTGCCAGCAAACCGCCAGGGCACCCGGGAGAGACCCAGTACTTC. Its translation is CASKPPGHPGETQYF.

The J gene is TRBJ1-5, the V gene TRBV3-1 (or the pseudogene TRBV3-2); tentative D call: TRBD1 (6 bases). Looked up from germline, CDR1 is LGHDT and CDR2 is YNNKEL (reference sequence). The CDR3 sequence is 14 residues long. Trimming took off 6 bases at V and 7 bases at J, with 16 bases between the two ends. The CDR3 loop reads CASSRLGGGQPQHF. The CDR3 DNA sequence: TGTGCCAGCAGTCGCTTAGGGGGGGGACAGCCCCAGCATTTT.

This clone showed up just once. The V and J genes are TRBV19 and TRBJ1-2; no firm D call. The CDR3 runs 14 residues. V lost 4 bases, J lost 7 bases, and 16 bases lay in between. From germline, CDR1 is LNHDA and CDR2 SQIVND (reference sequence). CDR3 sequence reads: CASSKSPRESGYTF. DNA of the CDR3: TGTGCCAGTAGTAAATCCCCCCGGGAGAGTGGCTACACCTTC.

The genes are TRBV28 and TRBJ2-4, with a weak D call TRBD1 (5 bases). V shed 1 base and J shed 9 bases, with 10 bases lying between them. CDR3 length: 13 amino acids. CDR1 is MDHEN, CDR2 SYDVKM, per germline. The CDR3 protein is CASSLLQGGIQYF. In nucleotides, the CDR3 is TGTGCCAGCAGTTTATTGCAGGGTGGCATTCAGTACTTC.

In DNA, the CDR3 is TGCGCCAGCAGCCAACCCTGGGACAGGGGTCCGACCGGGGAGCTGTTTTTT. Amino acid sequence: CASSQPWDRGPTGELFF. The chain links TRBV4-1 to TRBJ2-2; 10 bases are shared with TRBD1. Per the germline V gene, CDR1 is MGHRA and CDR2 is YSYEKL. Unmatched junction bases numbered 8, after V lost 2 bases and J lost 5 bases. The length of the CDR3 is 17 residues.

This clone was picked up one time. The rearrangement joins TRBV2 to TRBJ2-7, with TRBD1 as a possible D gene (6 bases). CDR3 size: 12 residues. V was shortened by 7 bases and J by 3 bases, with 10 bases between the two germline ends. CDR1 SNHLY and CDR2 FYNNEI come from the germline V gene. The CDR3 coding sequence is TGTGCCAGCAAAGCAGGGGACTACGAGCAGTACGTC. This gives the protein CASKAGDYEQYV.

In this sample, this clone turned up once. V and J are TRBV4-3 and TRBJ1-2; D unresolved. Deletions cut 0 bases from V and 8 bases from J, with 10 bases between. Germline V gene lookup returns CDR1 LGHNA and CDR2 YSLEER. The CDR3 spans 13 residues. The CDR3 DNA follows: TGCGCCAGCAGCCAAGACGTGGGCCGGGGCTACACCTTC. This sequence encodes CASSQDVGRGYTF.

Here the CDR3 reads CASSFEGAGWGNEQFF. CDR3 DNA: TGTGCCAGCAGTTTCGAGGGGGCAGGGTGGGGCAATGAGCAGTTCTTC. The chain links TRBV27 to TRBJ2-1; 7 bases map to TRBD1. Germline lookup yields CDR1 MNHEY and CDR2 SMNVEV (reference sequence). This CDR3 contains 16 residues. V was pared by 3 bases and J by 6 bases, with 11 bases of the junction left unmatched.

The chain joins TRBV7-2 to TRBJ1-1; D is perhaps TRBD1 (5 bases). The CDR3 has 15 amino acids. Looked up from germline, CDR1 is SGHTA and CDR2 is FQGNSA. Trimming cost V 1 base and J 3 bases, with 12 bases left between them. In nucleotides, the CDR3 is TGTGCCAGCAGCTTAGGGGACGGGGGGTACACTGAAGCTTTCTTT. Amino acid sequence: CASSLGDGGYTEAFF.

This clone was recorded a few times. The chain has TRBV2 and TRBJ2-3; TRBD2 might be the D (6 bases). Deletions cut 0 bases from V and 5 bases from J, with 12 bases between. Germline V gene data show CDR1 as SNHLY and CDR2 as FYNNEI. CDR3 length: 15 residues. CDR3 DNA: TGTGCCAGCAGTGAAGCTAGCGGTGGGGTAGATACGCAGTATTTT. This gives the protein CASSEASGGVDTQYF.